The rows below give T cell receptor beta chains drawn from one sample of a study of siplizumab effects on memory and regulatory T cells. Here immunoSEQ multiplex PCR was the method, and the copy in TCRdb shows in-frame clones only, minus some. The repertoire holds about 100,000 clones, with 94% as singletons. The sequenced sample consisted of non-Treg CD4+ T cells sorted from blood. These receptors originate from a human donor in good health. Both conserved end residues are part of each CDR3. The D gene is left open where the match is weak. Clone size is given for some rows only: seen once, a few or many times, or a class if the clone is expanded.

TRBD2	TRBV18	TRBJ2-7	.	CASRTSGTSYEQYF	TGTGCCAGCCGTACTAGCGGAACATCCTACGAGCAGTACTTC
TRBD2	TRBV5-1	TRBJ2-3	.	CASSLGSSGRTDTQYF	TGCGCCAGCAGCTTGGGTTCTAGCGGGAGAACAGATACGCAGTATTTT
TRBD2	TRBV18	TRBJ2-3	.	CASSPTSGGRTDTQYF	TGTGCCAGCTCACCAACTAGCGGGGGCCGCACAGATACGCAGTATTTT
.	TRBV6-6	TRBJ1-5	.	CASSYGAGLANQPQHF	TGTGCCAGCAGTTATGGGGCCGGGTTAGCGAATCAGCCCCAGCATTTT
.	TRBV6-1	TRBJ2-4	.	CASRFSGVGGIQYF	TGTGCCAGCAGGTTTAGTGGGGTGGGAGGCATTCAGTACTTC
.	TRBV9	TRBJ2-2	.	CASSPGYRGTGELFF	TGTGCCAGCAGCCCCGGCTATCGGGGCACCGGGGAGCTGTTTTTT
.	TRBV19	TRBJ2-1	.	CASSMGGSGYNEQFF	TGTGCCAGTAGTATGGGGGGTTCCGGCTACAATGAGCAGTTCTTC
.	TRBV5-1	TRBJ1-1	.	CASTWARENTEAFF	TGCGCCAGCACCTGGGCCAGGGAAAACACTGAAGCTTTCTTT
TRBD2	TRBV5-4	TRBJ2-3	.	CASSSRTSGYPTDTQYF	TGTGCCAGCAGCTCAAGGACTAGCGGGTATCCCACAGATACGCAGTATTTT
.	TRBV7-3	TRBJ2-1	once	CASSFADGEQFF	TGTGCCAGCAGTTTCGCGGACGGTGAGCAGTTCTTC
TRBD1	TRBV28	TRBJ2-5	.	CASTHRVAGGIFETQYF	TGTGCCAGCACCCACAGGGTGGCAGGGGGCATCTTTGAGACCCAGTACTTC
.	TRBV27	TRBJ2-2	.	CASSLFSAQNTGELFF	TGTGCCAGCAGTTTATTCTCAGCTCAGAACACCGGGGAGCTGTTTTTT
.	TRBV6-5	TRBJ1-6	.	CASSYGSQRSPLHF	TGTGCCAGCAGCTACGGTAGTCAACGCTCACCCCTCCACTTT
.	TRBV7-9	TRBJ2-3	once	CASSLALGWGTQYF	TGTGCCAGCAGCTTAGCGCTGGGCTGGGGGACGCAGTATTTT
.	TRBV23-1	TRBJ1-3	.	CASSQSIRTAGNTIYF	TGCGCCAGCAGTCAATCTATTCGGACGGCTGGAAACACCATATATTTT
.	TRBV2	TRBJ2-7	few	CASRGAPRTKQYF	TGTGCCAGCAGAGGGGCCCCCCGGACGAAGCAGTACTTC
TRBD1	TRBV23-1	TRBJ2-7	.	CASSQSDAGGVRLYEQYF	TGCGCCAGCAGTCAATCCGATGCAGGGGGCGTGAGACTGTACGAGCAGTACTTC
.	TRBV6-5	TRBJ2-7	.	CASSGGSYEQYF	TGTGCCAGCAGTGGGGGAAGTTACGAGCAGTACTTC
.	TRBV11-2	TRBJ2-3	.	CASSSPRIGSDTQYF	TGTGCCAGCAGCTCACCACGGATCGGGTCAGATACGCAGTATTTT
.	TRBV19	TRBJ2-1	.	CASSPQRQVLHNEQFF	TGTGCCAGTAGTCCCCAAAGACAGGTACTCCACAATGAGCAGTTCTTC
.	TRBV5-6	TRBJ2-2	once	CASSPDWNTGELFF	TGTGCCAGCAGCCCGGACTGGAACACCGGGGAGCTGTTTTTT
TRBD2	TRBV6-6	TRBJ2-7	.	CASSYSWREGGEQYF	TGTGCCAGCAGTTACTCTTGGCGGGAGGGGGGCGAGCAGTACTTC
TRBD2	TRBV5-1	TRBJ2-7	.	CASSYSGSYEQYF	TGCGCCAGCAGCTACAGCGGGAGCTACGAGCAGTACTTC
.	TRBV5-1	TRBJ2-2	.	CASSLAYTGELFF	TGCGCCAGCAGCTTGGCTTACACCGGGGAGCTGTTTTTT
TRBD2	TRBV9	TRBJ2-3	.	CASSVDPSGRAISFPVYF	TGTGCCAGCAGCGTAGATCCTAGCGGGAGGGCCATATCCTTTCCAGTGTATTTT
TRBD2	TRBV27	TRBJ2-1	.	CASSLLMGLAGEQQFF	TGTGCCAGCAGTTTATTAATGGGACTAGCGGGAGAGCAACAGTTCTTC
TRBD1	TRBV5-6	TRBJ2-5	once	CASSYGTGGLETQYF	TGTGCCAGCAGCTACGGGACAGGGGGCTTGGAGACCCAGTACTTC
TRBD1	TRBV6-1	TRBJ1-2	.	CASSDAPGTGAGGGYTF	TGTGCCAGCAGTGACGCCCCCGGGACAGGGGCCGGGGGGGGCTACACCTTC
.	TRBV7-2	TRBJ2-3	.	CASSSTSTDTQYF	TGTGCCAGCAGCTCAACTAGCACAGATACGCAGTATTTT
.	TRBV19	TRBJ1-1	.	CASSIDRGGTEAFF	TGTGCCAGTAGTATAGACAGGGGAGGCACTGAAGCTTTCTTT
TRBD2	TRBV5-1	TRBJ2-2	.	CASSSSSGVNTGELFF	TGCGCCAGCAGCAGCTCTAGCGGGGTAAACACCGGGGAGCTGTTTTTT
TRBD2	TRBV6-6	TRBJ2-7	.	CASIMGGSSLEQYF	TGTGCCAGCATAATGGGAGGGTCTAGCCTCGAGCAGTACTTC
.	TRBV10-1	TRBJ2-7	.	CASSQRGGEQYF	TGCGCCAGCAGCCAGAGAGGAGGGGAGCAGTACTTC
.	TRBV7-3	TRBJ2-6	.	CASSLNFQSGANVLTF	TGTGCCAGCAGCTTAAATTTCCAGTCTGGGGCCAACGTCCTGACTTTC
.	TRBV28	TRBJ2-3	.	CASTTFWRASSTDTQYF	TGTGCCAGCACCACGTTCTGGCGGGCTTCTAGCACAGATACGCAGTATTTT
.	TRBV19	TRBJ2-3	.	CASSRTGAKKVDTQYF	TGTGCCAGTAGTCGTACAGGAGCAAAAAAAGTTGATACGCAGTATTTT
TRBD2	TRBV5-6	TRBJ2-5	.	CASSFSSGRETQYF	TGTGCCAGCAGCTTCTCCAGCGGGAGGGAGACCCAGTACTTC
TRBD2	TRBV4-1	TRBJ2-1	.	CASSPTISGSQEQFF	TGCGCCAGCAGCCCCACCATAAGCGGGAGCCAGGAGCAGTTCTTC
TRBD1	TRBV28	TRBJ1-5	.	CASYPGQVSNQPQHF	TGTGCCAGCTACCCCGGACAGGTTAGCAATCAGCCCCAGCATTTT
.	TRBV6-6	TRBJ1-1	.	CASSYWGFTEAFF	TGTGCCAGCAGTTACTGGGGGTTCACTGAAGCTTTCTTT
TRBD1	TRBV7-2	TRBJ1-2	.	CASSRTGSHGYTF	TGTGCCAGCAGTCGGACAGGGTCTCATGGCTACACCTTC
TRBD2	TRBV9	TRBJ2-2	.	CASRGGTANTGELFF	TGTGCCAGCAGGGGAGGGACCGCGAACACCGGGGAGCTGTTTTTT
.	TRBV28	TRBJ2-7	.	CASSSYARSTYEQYF	TGTGCCAGCAGTAGTTACGCCCGTTCGACCTACGAGCAGTACTTC